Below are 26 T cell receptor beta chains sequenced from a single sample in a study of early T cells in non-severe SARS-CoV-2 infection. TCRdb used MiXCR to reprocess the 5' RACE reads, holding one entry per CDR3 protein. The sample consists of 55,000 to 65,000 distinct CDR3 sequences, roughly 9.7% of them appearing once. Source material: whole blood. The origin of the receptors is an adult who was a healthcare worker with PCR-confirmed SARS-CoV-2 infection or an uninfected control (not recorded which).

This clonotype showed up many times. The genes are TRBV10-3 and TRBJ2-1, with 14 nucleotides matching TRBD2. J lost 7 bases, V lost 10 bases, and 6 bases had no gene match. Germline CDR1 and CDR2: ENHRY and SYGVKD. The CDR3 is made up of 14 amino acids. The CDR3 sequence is CATRLAGGGNEQFF. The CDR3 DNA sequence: TGTGCCACCAGACTAGCGGGAGGGGGGAATGAGCAGTTCTTC.

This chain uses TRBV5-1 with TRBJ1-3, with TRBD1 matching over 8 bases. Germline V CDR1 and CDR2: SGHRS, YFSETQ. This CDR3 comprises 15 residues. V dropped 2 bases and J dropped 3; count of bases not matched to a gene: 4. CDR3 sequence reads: CASSLTGGHGNTIYF. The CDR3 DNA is TGCGCCAGCAGCTTAACAGGGGGGCATGGAAACACCATATATTTT.

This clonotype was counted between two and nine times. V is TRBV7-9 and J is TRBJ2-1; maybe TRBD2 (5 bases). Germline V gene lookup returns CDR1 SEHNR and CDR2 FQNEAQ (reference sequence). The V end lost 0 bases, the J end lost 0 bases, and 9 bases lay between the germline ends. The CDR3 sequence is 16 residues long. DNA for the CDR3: TGTGCCAGCAGCTTAGCTCAAGGGAGCTCCTACAATGAGCAGTTCTTC. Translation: CASSLAQGSSYNEQFF.

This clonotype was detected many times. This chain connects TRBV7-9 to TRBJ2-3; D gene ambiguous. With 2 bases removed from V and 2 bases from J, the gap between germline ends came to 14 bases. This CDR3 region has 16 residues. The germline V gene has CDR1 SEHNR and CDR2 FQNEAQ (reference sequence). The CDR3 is CASSLTTGPDTDTQYF. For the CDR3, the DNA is TGTGCCAGCAGCTTAACTACCGGGCCGGACACAGATACGCAGTATTTT.

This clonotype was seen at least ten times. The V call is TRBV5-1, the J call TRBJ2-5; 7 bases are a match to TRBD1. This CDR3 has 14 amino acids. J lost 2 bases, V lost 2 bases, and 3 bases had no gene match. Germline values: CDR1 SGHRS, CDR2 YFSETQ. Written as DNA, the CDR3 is TGCGCCAGCAGCTTACAGGGGCCACAAGAGACCCAGTACTTC. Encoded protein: CASSLQGPQETQYF.

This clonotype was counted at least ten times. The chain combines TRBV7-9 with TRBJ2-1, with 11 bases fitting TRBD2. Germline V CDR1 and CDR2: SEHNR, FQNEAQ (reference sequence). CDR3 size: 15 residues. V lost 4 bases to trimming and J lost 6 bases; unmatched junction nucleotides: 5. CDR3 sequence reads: CASSYTSGSSNEQFF. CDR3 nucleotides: TGTGCCAGCAGCTACACTAGCGGGAGTTCCAATGAGCAGTTCTTC.

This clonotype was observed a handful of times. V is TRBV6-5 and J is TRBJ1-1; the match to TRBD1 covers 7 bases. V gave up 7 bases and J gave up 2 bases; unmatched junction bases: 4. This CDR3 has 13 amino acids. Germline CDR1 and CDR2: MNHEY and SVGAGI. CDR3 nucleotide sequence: TGTGCCAGCAAGGACAGGACCAACACTGAAGCTTTCTTT. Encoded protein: CASKDRTNTEAFF.

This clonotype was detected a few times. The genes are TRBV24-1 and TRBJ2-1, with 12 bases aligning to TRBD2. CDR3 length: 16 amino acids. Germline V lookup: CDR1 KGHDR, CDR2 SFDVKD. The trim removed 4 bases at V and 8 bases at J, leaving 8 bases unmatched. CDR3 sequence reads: CATSDSTSGSFHEQFF. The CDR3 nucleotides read TGTGCCACCAGTGACTCGACTAGCGGGAGCTTCCATGAGCAGTTCTTC.

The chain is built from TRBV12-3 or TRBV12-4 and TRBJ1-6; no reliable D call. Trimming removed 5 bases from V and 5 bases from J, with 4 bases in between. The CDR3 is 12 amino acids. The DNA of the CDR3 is TGTGCCAGCAGTCCAAATAATTCACCCCTCCACTTT. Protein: CASSPNNSPLHF.

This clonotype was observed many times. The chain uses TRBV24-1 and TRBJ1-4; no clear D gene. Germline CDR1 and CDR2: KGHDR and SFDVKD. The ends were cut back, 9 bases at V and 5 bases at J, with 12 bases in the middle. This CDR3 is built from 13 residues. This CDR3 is CATPPGPNEKLFF. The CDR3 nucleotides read TGTGCCACCCCGCCGGGCCCGAATGAAAAACTGTTTTTT.

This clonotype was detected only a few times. CDR3 coding DNA: TGTGCCAGCAGTGGACGCCCTGGGGCTAATGAAAAACTGTTTTTT. Amino acids: CASSGRPGANEKLFF. The V gene is TRBV6-5, the J gene TRBJ1-4; no clear D. V shed 5 bases and J shed 3 bases, with 13 bases lying between them. There are 15 residues in the CDR3. Germline-derived CDR1 and CDR2 are MNHEY and SVGAGI.

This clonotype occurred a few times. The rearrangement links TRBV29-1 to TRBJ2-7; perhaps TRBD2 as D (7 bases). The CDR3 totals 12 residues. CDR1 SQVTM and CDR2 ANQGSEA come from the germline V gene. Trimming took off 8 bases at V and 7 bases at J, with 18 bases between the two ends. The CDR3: CSYMSGDKEQYF. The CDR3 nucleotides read TGCAGCTATATGAGCGGGGACAAGGAGCAGTACTTC.

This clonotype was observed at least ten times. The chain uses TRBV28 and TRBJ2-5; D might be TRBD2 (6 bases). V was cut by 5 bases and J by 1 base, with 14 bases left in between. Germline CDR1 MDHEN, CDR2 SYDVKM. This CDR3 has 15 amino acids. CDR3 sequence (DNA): TGTGCCAGCAGTACCATAGCGGAGCCCCAAGAGACCCAGTACTTC. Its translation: CASSTIAEPQETQYF. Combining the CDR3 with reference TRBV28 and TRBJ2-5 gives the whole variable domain DVKVTQSSRYLVKRTGEKVFLECVQDMDHENMFWYRQDPGLGLRLIYFSYDVKMKEKGDIPEGYSVSREKKERFSLILESASTNQTSMYLCASSTIAEPQETQYFGPGTRLLVL.

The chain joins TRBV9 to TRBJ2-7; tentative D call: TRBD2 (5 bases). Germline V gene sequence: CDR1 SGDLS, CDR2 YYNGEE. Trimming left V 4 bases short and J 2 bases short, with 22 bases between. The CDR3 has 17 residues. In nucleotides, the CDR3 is TGTGCCAGCAGCATCGGGCCTAGCCGTCCAGGAACCTACGAGCAGTACTTC. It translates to CASSIGPSRPGTYEQYF.

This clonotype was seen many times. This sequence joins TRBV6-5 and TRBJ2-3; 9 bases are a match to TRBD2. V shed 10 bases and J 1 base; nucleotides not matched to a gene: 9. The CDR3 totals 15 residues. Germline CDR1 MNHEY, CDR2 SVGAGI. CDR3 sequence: CATRPEREGTDTQYF. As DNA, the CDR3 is TGTGCCACCCGACCAGAGCGGGAGGGCACAGATACGCAGTATTTT.

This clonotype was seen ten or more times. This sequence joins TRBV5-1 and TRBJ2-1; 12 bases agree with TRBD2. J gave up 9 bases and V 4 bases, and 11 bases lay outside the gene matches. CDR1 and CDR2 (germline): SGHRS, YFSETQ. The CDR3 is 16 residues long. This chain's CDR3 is CASSLGTSGSIREQFF. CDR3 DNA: TGCGCCAGCAGCCTAGGGACTAGCGGGTCAATACGTGAGCAGTTCTTC.

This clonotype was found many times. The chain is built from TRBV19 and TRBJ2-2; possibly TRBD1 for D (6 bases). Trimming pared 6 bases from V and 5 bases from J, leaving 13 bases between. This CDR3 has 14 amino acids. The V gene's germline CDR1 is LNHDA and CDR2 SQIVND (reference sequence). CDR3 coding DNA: TGTGCCAGTAGATCGGGACAAAAAACCGGGGAGCTGTTTTTT. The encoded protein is CASRSGQKTGELFF.

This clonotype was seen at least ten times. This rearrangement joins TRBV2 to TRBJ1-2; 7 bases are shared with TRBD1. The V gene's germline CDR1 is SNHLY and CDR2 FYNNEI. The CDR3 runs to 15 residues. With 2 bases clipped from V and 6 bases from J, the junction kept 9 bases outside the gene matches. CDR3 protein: CASSEMIGRGDGYTF. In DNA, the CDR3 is TGTGCCAGCAGTGAAATGATAGGCAGGGGGGATGGCTACACCTTC.

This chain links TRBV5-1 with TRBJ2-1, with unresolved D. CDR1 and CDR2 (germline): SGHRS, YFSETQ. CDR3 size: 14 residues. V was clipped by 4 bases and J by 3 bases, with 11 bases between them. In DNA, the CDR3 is TGCGCCAGCAGCCCCCACGGCTTCTACAATGAGCAGTTCTTC. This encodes CASSPHGFYNEQFF.

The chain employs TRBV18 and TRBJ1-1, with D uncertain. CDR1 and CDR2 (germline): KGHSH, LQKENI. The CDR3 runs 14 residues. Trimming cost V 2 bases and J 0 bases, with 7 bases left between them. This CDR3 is CASSPTALNTEAFF. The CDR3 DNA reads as TGTGCCAGCTCACCAACAGCTCTGAACACTGAAGCTTTCTTT.

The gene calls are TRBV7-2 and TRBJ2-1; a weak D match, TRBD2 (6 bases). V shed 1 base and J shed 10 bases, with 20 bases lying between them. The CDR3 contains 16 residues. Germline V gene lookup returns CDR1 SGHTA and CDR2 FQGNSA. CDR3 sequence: CASSLGAGRPSGEQFF. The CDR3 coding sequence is TGTGCCAGCAGCTTAGGAGCGGGCAGACCCTCAGGGGAGCAGTTCTTC.

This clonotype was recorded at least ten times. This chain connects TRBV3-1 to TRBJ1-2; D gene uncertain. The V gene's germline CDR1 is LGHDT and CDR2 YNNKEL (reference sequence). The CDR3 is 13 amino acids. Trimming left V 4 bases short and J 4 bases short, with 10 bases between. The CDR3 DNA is TGTGCCAGCAGCCCACTGGACGGCTATGGCTACACCTTC. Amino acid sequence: CASSPLDGYGYTF.

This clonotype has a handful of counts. The CDR3 loop is CSAEGPAGGSTGELFF. As DNA, the CDR3 is TGCAGCGCCGAAGGGCCGGCGGGAGGATCGACCGGGGAGCTGTTTTTT. V and J are TRBV29-1 and TRBJ2-2, with 8 bases lining up with TRBD2. The germline CDR1 and CDR2 sequences are SQVTM and ANQGSEA. The CDR3 has 16 amino acids. After removal of 7 bases from V and 5 bases from J, the junction contained 15 bases not matched to a gene.

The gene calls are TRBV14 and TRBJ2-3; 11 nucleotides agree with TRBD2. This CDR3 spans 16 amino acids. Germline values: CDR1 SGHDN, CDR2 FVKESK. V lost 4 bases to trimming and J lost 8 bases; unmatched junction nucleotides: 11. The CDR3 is CASSPLSGRAAGTQYF. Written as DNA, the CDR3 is TGTGCCAGCAGCCCCCTTAGCGGGAGGGCCGCAGGTACGCAGTATTTT. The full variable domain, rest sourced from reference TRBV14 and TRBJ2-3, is EAGVTQFPSHSVIEKGQTVTLRCDPISGHDNLYWYRRVMGKEIKFLLHFVKESKQDESGMPNNRFLAERTGGTYSTLKVQPAELEDSGVYFCASSPLSGRAAGTQYFGPGTRLTVL.

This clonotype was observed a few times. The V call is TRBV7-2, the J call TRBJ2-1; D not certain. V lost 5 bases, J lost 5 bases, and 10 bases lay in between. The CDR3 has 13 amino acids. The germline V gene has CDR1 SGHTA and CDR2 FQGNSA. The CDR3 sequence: CASSIGPDNEQFF. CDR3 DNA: TGTGCCAGCAGCATTGGACCAGACAATGAGCAGTTCTTC.

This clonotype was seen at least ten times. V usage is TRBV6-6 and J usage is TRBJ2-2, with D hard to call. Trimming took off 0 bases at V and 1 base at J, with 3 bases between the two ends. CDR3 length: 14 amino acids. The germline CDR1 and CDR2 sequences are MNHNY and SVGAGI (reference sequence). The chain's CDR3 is CASSYSLNTGELFF. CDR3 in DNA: TGTGCCAGCAGTTACTCTTTGAACACCGGGGAGCTGTTTTTT.